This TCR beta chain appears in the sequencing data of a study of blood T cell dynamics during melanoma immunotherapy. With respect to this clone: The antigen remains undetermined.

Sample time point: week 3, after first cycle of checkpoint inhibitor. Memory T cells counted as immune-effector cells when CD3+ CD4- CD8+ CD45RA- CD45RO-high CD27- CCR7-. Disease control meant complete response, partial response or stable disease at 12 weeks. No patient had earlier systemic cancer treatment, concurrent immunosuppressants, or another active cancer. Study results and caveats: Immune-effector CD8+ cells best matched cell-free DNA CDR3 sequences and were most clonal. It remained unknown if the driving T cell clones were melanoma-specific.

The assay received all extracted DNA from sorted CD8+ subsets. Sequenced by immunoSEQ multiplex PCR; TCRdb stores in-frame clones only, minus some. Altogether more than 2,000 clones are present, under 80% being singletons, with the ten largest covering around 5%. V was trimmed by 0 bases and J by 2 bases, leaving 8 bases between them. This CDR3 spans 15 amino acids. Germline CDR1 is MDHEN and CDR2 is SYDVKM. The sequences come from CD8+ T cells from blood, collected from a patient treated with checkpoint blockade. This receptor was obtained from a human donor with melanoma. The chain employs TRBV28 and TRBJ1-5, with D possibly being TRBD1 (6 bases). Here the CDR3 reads CASSLWGARNQPQHF. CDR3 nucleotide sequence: TGTGCCAGCAGTTTATGGGGGGCCCGCAATCAGCCCCAGCATTTT.